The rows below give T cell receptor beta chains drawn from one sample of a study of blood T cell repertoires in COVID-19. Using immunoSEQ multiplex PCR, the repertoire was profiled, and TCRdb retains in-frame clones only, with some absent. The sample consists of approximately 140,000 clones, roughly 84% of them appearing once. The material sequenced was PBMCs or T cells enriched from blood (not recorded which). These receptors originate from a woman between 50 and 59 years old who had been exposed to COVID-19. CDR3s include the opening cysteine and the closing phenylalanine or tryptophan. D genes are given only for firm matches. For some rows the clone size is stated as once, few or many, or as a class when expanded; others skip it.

CDR3 DNA: TGTGCCAGCAGTGAAACGGGAGGGAAAGCAGGTGAGCAGTTCTTC
CDR3 protein: CASSETGGKAGEQFF
J gene: TRBJ2-1
V gene: TRBV6-4
D gene: TRBD2
clone size: NA

CDR3 DNA: TGTGCCAGCAGCGTAGTGGCGGCTAGCACAGATACGCAGTATTTT
CDR3 protein: CASSVVAASTDTQYF
J gene: TRBJ2-3
V gene: TRBV9
D gene: NA
clone size: few

CDR3 DNA: TGCGCCAGCAGTGAGGATATAGCGACACCCCTCCACTTT
CDR3 protein: CASSEDIATPLHF
J gene: TRBJ1-6
V gene: TRBV10-2
D gene: NA
clone size: NA

CDR3 DNA: TGTGCCAGCAGCAAAGGTCCGGGTATGAACACTGAAGCTTTCTTT
CDR3 protein: CASSKGPGMNTEAFF
J gene: TRBJ1-1
V gene: TRBV21-1
D gene: NA
clone size: NA

CDR3 DNA: TGTGCCTGGGAACCCTTCTCAGGTGAGCAGTTCTTC
CDR3 protein: CAWEPFSGEQFF
J gene: TRBJ2-1
V gene: TRBV30
D gene: NA
clone size: NA

CDR3 DNA: TGCAGCGCTAGTCCGGGACTCCGCGGAGATACGCAGTATTTT
CDR3 protein: CSASPGLRGDTQYF
J gene: TRBJ2-3
V gene: TRBV20-1
D gene: NA
clone size: NA

CDR3 DNA: TGTGCCAGCAGCTTTTCGAGAAGCACAGATACGCAGTATTTT
CDR3 protein: CASSFSRSTDTQYF
J gene: TRBJ2-3
V gene: TRBV7-2
D gene: NA
clone size: NA

CDR3 DNA: TGTGCCAGCAGTGACAGGGTTGCAACTAATGAAAAACTGTTTTTT
CDR3 protein: CASSDRVATNEKLFF
J gene: TRBJ1-4
V gene: TRBV25-1
D gene: NA
clone size: NA

CDR3 DNA: TGTGCCAGCAGCGTAGGGCAGGGGTTGAACTATGGCTACACCTTC
CDR3 protein: CASSVGQGLNYGYTF
J gene: TRBJ1-2
V gene: TRBV9
D gene: NA
clone size: NA

CDR3 DNA: TGCGCCAGCAGCCCCGGGACATCGTCGGTCGAGCAGTACTTC
CDR3 protein: CASSPGTSSVEQYF
J gene: TRBJ2-7
V gene: TRBV5-1
D gene: NA
clone size: NA

CDR3 DNA: TGTGCCAGCAGTTACCAGACAGGAGACAGCTATTCACCCCTCCACTTT
CDR3 protein: CASSYQTGDSYSPLHF
J gene: TRBJ1-6
V gene: TRBV6-5
D gene: NA
clone size: NA

CDR3 DNA: TGTGCCAGCAGCCCTAGAGGGCGGGACCTCTCTGGAAACACCATATATTTT
CDR3 protein: CASSPRGRDLSGNTIYF
J gene: TRBJ1-3
V gene: TRBV9
D gene: NA
clone size: NA

CDR3 DNA: TGTGCCAGCAGGGGCAGCGGGACTCCAAACATTGAGACCCAGTACTTC
CDR3 protein: CASRGSGTPNIETQYF
J gene: TRBJ2-5
V gene: TRBV27
D gene: TRBD2
clone size: NA

CDR3 DNA: TGTGCCAGTATGGGCGGGACTAGCGGGAGTAATGAGCAGTTCTTC
CDR3 protein: CASMGGTSGSNEQFF
J gene: TRBJ2-1
V gene: TRBV19
D gene: TRBD2
clone size: NA

CDR3 DNA: TGTGCCAGCAGCTTAAAGGGGTCCCTCCTCACAGATACGCAGTATTTT
CDR3 protein: CASSLKGSLLTDTQYF
J gene: TRBJ2-3
V gene: TRBV7-2
D gene: NA
clone size: few

CDR3 DNA: TGTGCCAGCAGCTTCAGGGGCACCGGGGAGCTGTTTTTT
CDR3 protein: CASSFRGTGELFF
J gene: TRBJ2-2
V gene: TRBV11-2
D gene: NA
clone size: NA

CDR3 DNA: TGTGCCAGCAGCTTTCAAACTAATGAAAAACTGTTTTTT
CDR3 protein: CASSFQTNEKLFF
J gene: TRBJ1-4
V gene: TRBV5-6
D gene: NA
clone size: NA

CDR3 DNA: TGTGCTAGTGGTCAAGCCGGGACTAGCGGAAAGCAGTTCTTC
CDR3 protein: CASGQAGTSGKQFF
J gene: TRBJ2-1
V gene: TRBV12-5
D gene: TRBD2
clone size: NA

CDR3 DNA: TGTGCCAGCAGCCTCCCGGGGGGAGGCCAAGAGACCCAGTACTTC
CDR3 protein: CASSLPGGGQETQYF
J gene: TRBJ2-5
V gene: TRBV7-2
D gene: TRBD2
clone size: NA

CDR3 DNA: TGTGCCAGCAGGAGACTAGCGGGGGGAACCACCTACAATGAGCAGTTCTTC
CDR3 protein: CASRRLAGGTTYNEQFF
J gene: TRBJ2-1
V gene: TRBV2
D gene: TRBD2
clone size: NA

CDR3 DNA: TGTGCCACGACCATTACCGGGACAGGGGAACCCTACGAGCAGTACTTC
CDR3 protein: CATTITGTGEPYEQYF
J gene: TRBJ2-7
V gene: TRBV2
D gene: TRBD1
clone size: few

CDR3 DNA: TGCAGCGTTCGGACTGGCCTAGGCACTGAAGCTTTCTTT
CDR3 protein: CSVRTGLGTEAFF
J gene: TRBJ1-1
V gene: TRBV29-1
D gene: NA
clone size: once

CDR3 DNA: TGTGCCAGCAGCGTAGGTAGTTACACTGAAGCTTTCTTT
CDR3 protein: CASSVGSYTEAFF
J gene: TRBJ1-1
V gene: TRBV9
D gene: NA
clone size: NA

CDR3 DNA: TGTGCCAGCAGTTTCGGGGTTACCGGGGAGCTGTTTTTT
CDR3 protein: CASSFGVTGELFF
J gene: TRBJ2-2
V gene: TRBV12-3/TRBV12-4
D gene: NA
clone size: NA

CDR3 DNA: TGTGCCAGCAGTTACCGGGGTGACGGCTCCTACGAGCAGTACTTC
CDR3 protein: CASSYRGDGSYEQYF
J gene: TRBJ2-7
V gene: TRBV6-2/TRBV6-3
D gene: NA
clone size: few

CDR3 DNA: TGTGCCAGCAGTCCCCAACGGAATTCACCCCTCCACTTT
CDR3 protein: CASSPQRNSPLHF
J gene: TRBJ1-6
V gene: TRBV27
D gene: NA
clone size: NA

CDR3 DNA: TGTGCCAGCAGCCCTAGAGAGGCCTACGAGCAGTACTTC
CDR3 protein: CASSPREAYEQYF
J gene: TRBJ2-7
V gene: TRBV9
D gene: NA
clone size: NA

CDR3 DNA: TGTGCCAGTAGTATAAGAGTATCCCCGTGGACCCAGTACTTC
CDR3 protein: CASSIRVSPWTQYF
J gene: TRBJ2-5
V gene: TRBV19
D gene: NA
clone size: NA

CDR3 DNA: TGTGCCACCAGCAGAGCCCAAGCGCAGAGCTCCTACGAGCAGTACTTC
CDR3 protein: CATSRAQAQSSYEQYF
J gene: TRBJ2-7
V gene: TRBV15
D gene: NA
clone size: NA

CDR3 DNA: TGTGCCAGCAGCTTAGTGGGAGGGGTGGATTCACCCCTCCACTTT
CDR3 protein: CASSLVGGVDSPLHF
J gene: TRBJ1-6
V gene: TRBV7-2
D gene: NA
clone size: NA

CDR3 DNA: TGTGCCAGCAGGACTGGGCTAGCGGGAGGGCCGGGGACGAACACCGGGGAGCTGTTTTTT
CDR3 protein: CASRTGLAGGPGTNTGELFF
J gene: TRBJ2-2
V gene: TRBV9
D gene: TRBD2
clone size: NA

CDR3 DNA: TGTGCCAGCACCAGGACAGGGGGATTCTATGGCTACACCTTC
CDR3 protein: CASTRTGGFYGYTF
J gene: TRBJ1-2
V gene: TRBV27
D gene: TRBD1
clone size: few

CDR3 DNA: TGTGCCAGCAGCCAAGAACCCGGGGGCTACGAGCAGTACTTC
CDR3 protein: CASSQEPGGYEQYF
J gene: TRBJ2-7
V gene: TRBV4-2
D gene: NA
clone size: few

CDR3 DNA: TGTGCCAGCATCCCAAGCTCGGGAGGGCCGGACAATGAGCAGTTCTTC
CDR3 protein: CASIPSSGGPDNEQFF
J gene: TRBJ2-1
V gene: TRBV2
D gene: TRBD2
clone size: once

CDR3 DNA: TGTGCCAGCAGGGGACAGGGGTACAATGAGCAGTTCTTC
CDR3 protein: CASRGQGYNEQFF
J gene: TRBJ2-1
V gene: TRBV6-5
D gene: TRBD1
clone size: NA

CDR3 DNA: TGCAGCGTTGGGGGCGAAAAACTGTTTTTT
CDR3 protein: CSVGGEKLFF
J gene: TRBJ1-4
V gene: TRBV29-1
D gene: NA
clone size: NA

CDR3 DNA: TGTGCCAGTAGTATAGGGGGCGCTGGCTCCTACGAGCAGTACTTC
CDR3 protein: CASSIGGAGSYEQYF
J gene: TRBJ2-7
V gene: TRBV19
D gene: NA
clone size: NA

CDR3 DNA: TGTGCCAGCAGCCCCGACAGGGATACGAACACCGGGGAGCTGTTTTTT
CDR3 protein: CASSPDRDTNTGELFF
J gene: TRBJ2-2
V gene: TRBV14
D gene: TRBD1
clone size: once

CDR3 DNA: TGTGCCAGCAGTTACGAACTAGCGGGAGGTCCTTCAGACAATGAGCAGTTCTTC
CDR3 protein: CASSYELAGGPSDNEQFF
J gene: TRBJ2-1
V gene: TRBV6-2/TRBV6-3
D gene: TRBD2
clone size: NA

CDR3 DNA: TGTGCCAGCAGCCCTAGGAGTTATGGCTACACCTTC
CDR3 protein: CASSPRSYGYTF
J gene: TRBJ1-2
V gene: TRBV7-8
D gene: NA
clone size: NA

CDR3 DNA: TGCGCCAGCAGCGCCAGGGGGCGAGGAGCTTTCTTT
CDR3 protein: CASSARGRGAFF
J gene: TRBJ1-1
V gene: TRBV5-1
D gene: TRBD1
clone size: NA

CDR3 DNA: TGTGCCAGCGCCGGGACAGGGGTTCAGCCCCAGCATTTT
CDR3 protein: CASAGTGVQPQHF
J gene: TRBJ1-5
V gene: TRBV27
D gene: TRBD1
clone size: NA

CDR3 DNA: TGTGCCAGCAGCTCCCCCCCGGGGAGGGGTCCAGATACGCAGTATTTT
CDR3 protein: CASSSPPGRGPDTQYF
J gene: TRBJ2-3
V gene: TRBV7-2
D gene: TRBD2
clone size: NA

CDR3 DNA: TGTGCCAGCAGTTACGAACCACAGGGTGCTGGAAACACCATATATTTT
CDR3 protein: CASSYEPQGAGNTIYF
J gene: TRBJ1-3
V gene: TRBV6-5
D gene: NA
clone size: NA

CDR3 DNA: TGTGCCAGCAGCGTAGAGCTTGGCGGGACAGGAAGTAATGAAAAACTGTTTTTT
CDR3 protein: CASSVELGGTGSNEKLFF
J gene: TRBJ1-4
V gene: TRBV9
D gene: TRBD1
clone size: NA

CDR3 DNA: TGTGCCAGCAGTCTGTTAGCGGGCTCCGGTGAGCAGTTCTTC
CDR3 protein: CASSLLAGSGEQFF
J gene: TRBJ2-1
V gene: TRBV27
D gene: TRBD2
clone size: NA

CDR3 DNA: TGCGCCAGCAGCTTGGATTCTAGCGGAACCTACGAGCAGTACTTC
CDR3 protein: CASSLDSSGTYEQYF
J gene: TRBJ2-7
V gene: TRBV5-1
D gene: TRBD2
clone size: once

CDR3 DNA: TGTGCCAGCAGCCAGGCCTCGGGGGGACAAGAGCAGTACTTC
CDR3 protein: CASSQASGGQEQYF
J gene: TRBJ2-7
V gene: TRBV4-2
D gene: NA
clone size: NA